The clone carrying this TCR beta chain was seen many times. TCR beta libraries were built with iRepertoire HTBI primers and Arm-PCR of CDR3 regions. TCRdb itself ran the multiplex PCR reads through MiXCR, one entry per CDR3 protein. Here the sample spans a few hundred thousand distinct CDR3 sequences, over 15% being singletons. This record belongs to a study of regulatory T cells in long-lasting Graves disease. Time point indicated: newly diagnosed GD, antithyroid drugs for less than 3 months. Generation of the TCR library employed RNA extracted from PBMCs. A further study also used this sample, focusing on T cells in Graves' hyperthyroidism and ophthalmopathy.

The sequence came from a middle-aged man with Graves disease. The sequenced sample was peripheral blood mononuclear cells (PBMCs), obtained at new diagnosis, from a patient treated with antithyroid drugs.

The DNA for the CDR3 is TGCGCCAGCAGCTTGGAGTCGGACACCGGGGAGCTGTTTTTT. It codes for CASSLESDTGELFF. The chain employs TRBV5-1 and TRBJ2-2, with D unresolved. There are 14 residues in the CDR3. Germline lookup yields CDR1 SGHRS and CDR2 YFSETQ. V lost 0 bases and J lost 3, with 6 bases in between.